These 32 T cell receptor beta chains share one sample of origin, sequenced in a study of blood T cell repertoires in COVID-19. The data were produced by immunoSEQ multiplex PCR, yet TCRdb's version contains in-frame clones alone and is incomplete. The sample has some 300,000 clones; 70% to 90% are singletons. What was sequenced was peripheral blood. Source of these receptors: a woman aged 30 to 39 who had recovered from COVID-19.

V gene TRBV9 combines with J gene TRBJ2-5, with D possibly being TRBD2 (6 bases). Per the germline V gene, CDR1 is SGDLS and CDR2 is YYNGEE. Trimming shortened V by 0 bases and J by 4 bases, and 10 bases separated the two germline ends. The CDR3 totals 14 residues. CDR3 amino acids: CASSVGGGVETQYF. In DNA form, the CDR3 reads TGTGCCAGCAGCGTAGGTGGAGGGGTAGAGACCCAGTACTTC.

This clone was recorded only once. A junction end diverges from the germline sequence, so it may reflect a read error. CDR3 coding DNA: TGTGCCACCGGTGACAGGGGGCGAAGCTACACCTTC. Encoded protein: CATGDRGRSYTF. The rearrangement joins TRBV24-1 to TRBJ1-2, with 10 bases matching TRBD1. The CDR3 spans 12 residues. Germline V CDR1 and CDR2: KGHDR, SFDVKD.

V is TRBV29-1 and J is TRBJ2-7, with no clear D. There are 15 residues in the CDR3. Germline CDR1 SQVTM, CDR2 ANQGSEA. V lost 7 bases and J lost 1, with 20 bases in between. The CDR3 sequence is CSAKPGGPVSYEQYF. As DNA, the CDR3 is TGCAGCGCCAAACCTGGCGGTCCCGTGTCCTACGAGCAGTACTTC.

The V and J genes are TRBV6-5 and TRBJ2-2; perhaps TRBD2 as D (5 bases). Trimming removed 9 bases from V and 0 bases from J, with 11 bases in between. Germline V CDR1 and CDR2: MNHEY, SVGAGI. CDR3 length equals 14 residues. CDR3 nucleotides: TGTGCCAGTAGGGAGACCCCGAACACCGGGGAGCTGTTTTTT. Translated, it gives CASRETPNTGELFF.

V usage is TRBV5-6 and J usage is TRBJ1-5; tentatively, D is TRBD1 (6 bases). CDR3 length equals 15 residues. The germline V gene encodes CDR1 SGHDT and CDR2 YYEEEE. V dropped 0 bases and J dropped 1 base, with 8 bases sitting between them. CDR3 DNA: TGTGCCAGCAGCTTGGGTGGGACAAGCAATCAGCCCCAGCATTTT. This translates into CASSLGGTSNQPQHF.

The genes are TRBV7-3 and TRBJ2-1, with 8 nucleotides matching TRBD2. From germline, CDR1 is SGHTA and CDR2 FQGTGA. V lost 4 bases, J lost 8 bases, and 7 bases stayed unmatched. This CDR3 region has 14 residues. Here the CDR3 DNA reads TGTGCCAGCAGCTCCGCGGGGGGCCCGGATGAGCAGTTCTTC. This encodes CASSSAGGPDEQFF.

The CDR3 is CASSIDGAGEQYF. CDR3 bases: TGTGCCAGCAGTATCGATGGGGCGGGGGAGCAGTACTTC. The V and J genes are TRBV2 and TRBJ2-7, with a tentative D call TRBD2 (6 bases). The germline gives CDR1 SNHLY, CDR2 FYNNEI. There are 13 residues in the CDR3. V gave up 5 bases and J gave up 7 bases, with 15 bases separating them.

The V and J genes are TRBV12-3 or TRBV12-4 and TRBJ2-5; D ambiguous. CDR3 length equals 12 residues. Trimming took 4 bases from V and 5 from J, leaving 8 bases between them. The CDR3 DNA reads TGTGCCAGCAGTTACGACTCGGAGACCCAGTACTTC. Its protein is CASSYDSETQYF.

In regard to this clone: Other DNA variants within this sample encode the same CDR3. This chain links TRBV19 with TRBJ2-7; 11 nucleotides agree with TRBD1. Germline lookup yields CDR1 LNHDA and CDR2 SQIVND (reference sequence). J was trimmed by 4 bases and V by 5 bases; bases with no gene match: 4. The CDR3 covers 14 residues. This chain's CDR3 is CASSPGQGAYEQYF. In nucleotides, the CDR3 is TGTGCCAGTAGTCCAGGACAGGGGGCTTACGAGCAGTACTTC.

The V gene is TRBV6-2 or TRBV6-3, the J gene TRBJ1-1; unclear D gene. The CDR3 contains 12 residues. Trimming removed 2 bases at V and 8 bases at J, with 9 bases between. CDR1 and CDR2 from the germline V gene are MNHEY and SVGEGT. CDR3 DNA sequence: TGTGCCAGCAGTTACGAGGGATTGGAAGCTTTCTTT. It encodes CASSYEGLEAFF.

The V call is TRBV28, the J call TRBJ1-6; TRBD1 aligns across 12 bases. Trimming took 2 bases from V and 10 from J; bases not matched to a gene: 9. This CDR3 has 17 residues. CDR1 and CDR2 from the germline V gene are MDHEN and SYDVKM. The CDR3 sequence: CASSLRPRDRGRSPLHF. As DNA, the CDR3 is TGTGCCAGCAGTTTAAGACCCCGGGACAGGGGGCGGTCACCCCTCCACTTT.

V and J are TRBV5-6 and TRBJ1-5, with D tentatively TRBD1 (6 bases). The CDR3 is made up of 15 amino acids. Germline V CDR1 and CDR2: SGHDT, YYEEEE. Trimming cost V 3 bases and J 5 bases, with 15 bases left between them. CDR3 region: CASSSRPGGDQPQHF. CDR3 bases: TGTGCCAGCAGCTCACGCCCTGGGGGCGATCAGCCCCAGCATTTT. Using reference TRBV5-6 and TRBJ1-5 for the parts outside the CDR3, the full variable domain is DAGVTQSPTHLIKTRGQQVTLRCSPKSGHDTVSWYQQALGQGPQFIFQYYEEEERQRGNFPDRFSGHQFPNYSSELNVNALLLGDSALYLCASSSRPGGDQPQHFGDGTRLSIL.

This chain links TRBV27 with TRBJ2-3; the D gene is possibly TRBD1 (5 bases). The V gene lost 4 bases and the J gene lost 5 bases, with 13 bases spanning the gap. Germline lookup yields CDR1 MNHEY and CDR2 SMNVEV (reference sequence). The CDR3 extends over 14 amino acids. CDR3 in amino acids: CASSSRAVRDTQYF. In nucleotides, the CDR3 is TGTGCCAGCAGTTCCAGGGCCGTGCGAGATACGCAGTATTTT.

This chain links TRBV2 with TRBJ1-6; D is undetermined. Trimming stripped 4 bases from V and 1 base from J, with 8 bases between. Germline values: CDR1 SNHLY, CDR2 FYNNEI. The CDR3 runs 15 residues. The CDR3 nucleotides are TGTGCCAGCAGTGTCGGGGAATCCTATAATTCACCCCTCCACTTT. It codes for CASSVGESYNSPLHF.

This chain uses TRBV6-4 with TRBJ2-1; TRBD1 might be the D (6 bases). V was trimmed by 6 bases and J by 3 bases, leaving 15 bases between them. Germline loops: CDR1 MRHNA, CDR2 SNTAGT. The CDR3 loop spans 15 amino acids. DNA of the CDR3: TGTGCCAGCAGCTACAGGGTTGGGCACTACAATGAGCAGTTCTTC. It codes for CASSYRVGHYNEQFF.

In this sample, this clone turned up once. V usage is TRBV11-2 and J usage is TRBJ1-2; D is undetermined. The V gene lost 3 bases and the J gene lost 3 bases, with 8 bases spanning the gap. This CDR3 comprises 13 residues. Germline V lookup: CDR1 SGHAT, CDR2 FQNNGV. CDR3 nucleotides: TGTGCCAGCAGCTTTGAGAGATACTATGGCTACACCTTC. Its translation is CASSFERYYGYTF.

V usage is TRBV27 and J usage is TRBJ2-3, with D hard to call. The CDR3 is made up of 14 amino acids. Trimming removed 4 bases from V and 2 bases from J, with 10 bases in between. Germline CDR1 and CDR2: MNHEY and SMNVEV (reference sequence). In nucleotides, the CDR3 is TGTGCCAGCAGTTGGCGGTCGGTCACAGATACGCAGTATTTT. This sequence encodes CASSWRSVTDTQYF.

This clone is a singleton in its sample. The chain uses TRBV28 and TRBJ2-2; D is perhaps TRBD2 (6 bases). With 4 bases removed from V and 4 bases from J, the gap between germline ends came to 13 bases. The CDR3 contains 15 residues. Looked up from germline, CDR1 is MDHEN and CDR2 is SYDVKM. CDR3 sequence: CASSSAGSGTGELFF. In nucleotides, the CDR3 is TGTGCCAGCAGTTCGGCGGGGTCGGGCACCGGGGAGCTGTTTTTT.

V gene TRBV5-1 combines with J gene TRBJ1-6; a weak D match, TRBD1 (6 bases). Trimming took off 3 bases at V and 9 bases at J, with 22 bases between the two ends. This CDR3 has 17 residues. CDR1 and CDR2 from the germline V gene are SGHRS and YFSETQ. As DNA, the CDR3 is TGCGCCAGCAGCTCGCAAACTAACGGACAGCAGGCTTCACCCCTCCACTTT. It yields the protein CASSSQTNGQQASPLHF.

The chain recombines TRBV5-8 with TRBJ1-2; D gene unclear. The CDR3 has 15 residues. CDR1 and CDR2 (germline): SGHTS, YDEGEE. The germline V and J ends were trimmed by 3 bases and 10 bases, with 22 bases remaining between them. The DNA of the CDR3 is TGTGCCAGCAGCTCGACACAAGGATACTTTCCCGACTACACCTTC. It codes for CASSSTQGYFPDYTF.

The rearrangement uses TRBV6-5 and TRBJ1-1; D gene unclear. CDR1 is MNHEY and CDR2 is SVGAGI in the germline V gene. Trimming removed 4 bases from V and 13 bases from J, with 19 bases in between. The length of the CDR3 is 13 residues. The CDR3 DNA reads TGTGCCAGCAGTTTGGGCCAGAATTTTCCACGTTTCTTT. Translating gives CASSLGQNFPRFF.

CDR3: CASSERSFQVNTEAFF. CDR3 bases: TGTGCCAGCAGTGAACGAAGCTTTCAAGTGAACACTGAAGCTTTCTTT. This chain uses TRBV6-4 with TRBJ1-1; D ambiguous. The germline CDR1 and CDR2 sequences are MRHNA and SNTAGT. V was clipped by 3 bases and J by 0 bases, with 14 bases between them. The CDR3 runs to 16 residues.

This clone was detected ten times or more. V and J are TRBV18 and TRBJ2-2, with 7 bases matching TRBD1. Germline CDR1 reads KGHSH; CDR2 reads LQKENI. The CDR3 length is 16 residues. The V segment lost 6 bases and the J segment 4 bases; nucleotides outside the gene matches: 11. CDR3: CASSLLRTGSTGELFF. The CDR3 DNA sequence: TGTGCCAGCTCGCTCCTGAGGACAGGAAGCACCGGGGAGCTGTTTTTT.

CDR3 nucleotides: TGTGCCAGCAGCTTAGTTTCTAGGTATAGCAATGAGCAGTTCTTC. Translating gives CASSLVSRYSNEQFF. The chain couples TRBV11-2 to TRBJ2-1; unclear D gene. Trimming removed 1 base from V and 6 bases from J, with 13 bases in between. Germline-derived CDR1 and CDR2 are SGHAT and FQNNGV. The CDR3 contains 15 residues. The full variable domain, rest sourced from reference TRBV11-2 and TRBJ2-1, is EAGVAQSPRYKIIEKRQSVAFWCNPISGHATLYWYQQILGQGPKLLIQFQNNGVVDDSQLPKDRFSAERLKGVDSTLKIQPAKLEDSAVYLCASSLVSRYSNEQFFGPGTRLTVL.

The CDR3 nucleotides read TGTGCCAGCAGCTTCGGACAGGGATCCTACGAGCAGTACTTC. It encodes CASSFGQGSYEQYF. The chain joins TRBV11-2 to TRBJ2-7, with 8 bases aligning to TRBD1. J lost 1 base, V lost 3 bases, and 2 bases had no gene match. The CDR3 is 14 residues long. Germline CDR1 and CDR2: SGHAT and FQNNGV.

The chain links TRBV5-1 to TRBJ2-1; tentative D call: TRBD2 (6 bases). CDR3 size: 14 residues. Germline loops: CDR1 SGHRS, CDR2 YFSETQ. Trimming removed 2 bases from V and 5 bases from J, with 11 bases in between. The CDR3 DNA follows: TGCGCCAGCAGCTTTTACGGGGGAGACAATGAGCAGTTCTTC. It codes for CASSFYGGDNEQFF.

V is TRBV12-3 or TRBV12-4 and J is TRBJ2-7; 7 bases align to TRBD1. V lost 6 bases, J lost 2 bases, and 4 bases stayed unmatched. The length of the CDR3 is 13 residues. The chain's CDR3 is CASRGTETYEQYF. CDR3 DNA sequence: TGTGCCAGCAGAGGGACAGAGACCTACGAGCAGTACTTC.

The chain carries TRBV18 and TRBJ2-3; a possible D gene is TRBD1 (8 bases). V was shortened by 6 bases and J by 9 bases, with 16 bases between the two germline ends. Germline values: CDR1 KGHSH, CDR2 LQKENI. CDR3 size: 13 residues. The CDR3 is CASSLDREGTQYF. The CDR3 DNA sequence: TGTGCCAGCTCGCTGGACAGGGAGGGGACGCAGTATTTT.

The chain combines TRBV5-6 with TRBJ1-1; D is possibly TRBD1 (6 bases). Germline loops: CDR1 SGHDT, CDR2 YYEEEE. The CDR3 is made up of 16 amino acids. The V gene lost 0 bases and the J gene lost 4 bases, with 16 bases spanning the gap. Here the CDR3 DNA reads TGTGCCAGCAGCTTGGACTTGTCCAGGGGTCGCACTGAAGCTTTCTTT. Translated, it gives CASSLDLSRGRTEAFF. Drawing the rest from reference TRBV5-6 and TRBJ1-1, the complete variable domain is DAGVTQSPTHLIKTRGQQVTLRCSPKSGHDTVSWYQQALGQGPQFIFQYYEEEERQRGNFPDRFSGHQFPNYSSELNVNALLLGDSALYLCASSLDLSRGRTEAFFGQGTRLTVV.

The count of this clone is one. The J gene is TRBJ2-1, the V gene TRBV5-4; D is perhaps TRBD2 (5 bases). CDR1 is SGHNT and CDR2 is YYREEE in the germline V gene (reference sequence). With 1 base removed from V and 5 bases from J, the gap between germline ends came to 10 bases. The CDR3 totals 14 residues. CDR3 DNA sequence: TGTGCCAGCAGCTTGATGGTGACTAACAATGAGCAGTTCTTC. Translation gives CASSLMVTNNEQFF.

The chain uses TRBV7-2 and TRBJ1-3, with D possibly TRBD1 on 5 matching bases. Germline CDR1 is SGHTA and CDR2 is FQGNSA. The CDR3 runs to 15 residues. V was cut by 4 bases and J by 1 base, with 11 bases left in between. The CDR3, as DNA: TGTGCCAGCAGCTCGATCGGGGGTTCTGGAAACACCATATATTTT. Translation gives CASSSIGGSGNTIYF.

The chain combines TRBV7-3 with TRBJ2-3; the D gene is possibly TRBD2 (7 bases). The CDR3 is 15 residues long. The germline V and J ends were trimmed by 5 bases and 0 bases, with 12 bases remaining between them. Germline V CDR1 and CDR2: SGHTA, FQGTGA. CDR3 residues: CASSERGASTDTQYF. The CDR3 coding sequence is TGTGCCAGCAGCGAACGGGGGGCTAGCACAGATACGCAGTATTTT.